These T cell receptor beta chains were read from a single sample in a study of technical replicates of blood from a handful of donors. Clones were sequenced by immunoSEQ multiplex PCR, and TCRdb holds only the in-frame ones, with some missing. The table has tens of thousands of clones, around 90% seen once. Sequencing used T cells isolated from PBMCs. Every receptor here comes from a human donor in good health. Both conserved end residues are part of each CDR3. A D gene is named only where the DNA matches it firmly. Part of the rows lack a size; the others show once, few, many or a class for expanded clones.

J | D | size | V | DNA | CDR3
TRBJ1-2 | TRBD1 | once | TRBV14 | TGTGCCAGCAGCCAAGAAAAGGGACAGGGCGGTGGCTACACCTTC | CASSQEKGQGGGYTF
TRBJ2-7 | TRBD1 | . | TRBV7-9 | TGTGCCAGCAGCTTTTGGGGACAGGACTACGAGCAGTACTTC | CASSFWGQDYEQYF
TRBJ2-7 | TRBD2 | . | TRBV10-2 | TGCGCCACGCAGACTAGCGGGGACACCTACGAGCAGTACTTC | CATQTSGDTYEQYF
TRBJ1-1 | . | few | TRBV4-1 | TGCGCCAGCAGCCCCACACTGAACACTGAAGCTTTCTTT | CASSPTLNTEAFF
TRBJ2-5 | TRBD1 | . | TRBV11-3 | TGTGCCAGCAGCTCGGGGACAGGGTGGGTCCAAGAGACCCAGTACTTC | CASSSGTGWVQETQYF
TRBJ1-2 | . | once | TRBV6-4 | TGTGCCAGCCTCGGCAGGGCTGGTGGCTACACCTTC | CASLGRAGGYTF
TRBJ2-7 | TRBD1 | . | TRBV28 | TGTGCCAGCAGTAAAGGACAGGGAGGCGAGCAGTACTTC | CASSKGQGGEQYF
TRBJ2-7 | . | . | TRBV27 | TGTGCCAGCAGTTCCTTCTACGAGCAGTACTTC | CASSSFYEQYF
TRBJ2-3 | . | . | TRBV19 | TGTGCCAGTAGTTTAGCGAGCGGGAGCACAGATACGCAGTATTTT | CASSLASGSTDTQYF
TRBJ2-7 | . | . | TRBV11-2 | TGTGCCAGCAGCTTAGACAGGGACTACGAGCAGTACTTC | CASSLDRDYEQYF
TRBJ1-1 | TRBD1 | . | TRBV15 | TGTGCCACCAGCAGAGATCGAGGGGGCATGACTGAAGCTTTCTTT | CATSRDRGGMTEAFF
TRBJ1-2 | TRBD1 | . | TRBV2 | TGTGCCAGCAGGTCGGGACAGGGTGGAGGCTACACCTTC | CASRSGQGGGYTF
TRBJ2-7 | TRBD1 | . | TRBV30 | TGTGCCTGGAGTGGGACAGGGACCTACGAGCAGTACTTC | CAWSGTGTYEQYF
TRBJ2-1 | TRBD1 | . | TRBV7-2 | TGTGCCAGCAGCTTATCCCGTACAGGGGTCTATGAGCAGTTCTTC | CASSLSRTGVYEQFF
TRBJ2-7 | . | . | TRBV5-1 | TGCGCCAGCAGCTTGGGGGCAGGGGACGAGCAGTACTTC | CASSLGAGDEQYF
TRBJ2-7 | . | . | TRBV9 | TGTGCCAGCAGCAAAGTCGGGGAAGCAGGCTACGAGCAGTACTTC | CASSKVGEAGYEQYF
TRBJ1-3 | . | . | TRBV5-1 | TGCGCCAGCAGCTTGGCCCCGGGACACTCCAACCCAAACACCATATATTTT | CASSLAPGHSNPNTIYF
TRBJ2-7 | . | . | TRBV4-3 | TGCGCCAGCAGCCAAGAGGGGTCAGGCGAGGGCTACGAGCAGTACTTC | CASSQEGSGEGYEQYF
TRBJ2-7 | . | . | TRBV2 | TGTGCCAGCAGTGACAACTACGAGCAGTACTTC | CASSDNYEQYF
TRBJ2-1 | . | . | TRBV4-1 | TGCGCCAGCAGCCAAGAGCTGAGCTCCTACAATGAGCAGTTCTTC | CASSQELSSYNEQFF
TRBJ2-3 | TRBD2 | . | TRBV9 | TGTGCCAGCAGTTCTCCAGCGGGAGGTTGGACAGATACGCAGTATTTT | CASSSPAGGWTDTQYF
TRBJ2-2 | TRBD2 | few | TRBV14 | TGTGCCAGCAGCCTTCACAGGACTAGCGGGATAGACACCGGGGAGCTGTTTTTT | CASSLHRTSGIDTGELFF
TRBJ2-5 | . | . | TRBV18 | TGTGCCAGCTCACCAGGGGGCCAGGAGACCCAGTACTTC | CASSPGGQETQYF
TRBJ2-7 | TRBD1 | once | TRBV6-1 | TGTGCCAGCAGGCCGGGACAGGGGCCGTACGAGCAGTACTTC | CASRPGQGPYEQYF
TRBJ2-1 | . | . | TRBV11-3 | TGTGCCAGCAGCTTAAGGGGGTACAATGAGCAGTTCTTC | CASSLRGYNEQFF
TRBJ1-1 | . | . | TRBV7-3 | TGTGCCAGCAGCTTAATTGGGAGGGGGACTGAAGCTTTCTTT | CASSLIGRGTEAFF
TRBJ2-5 | . | . | TRBV5-4 | TGTGCCAGCAGCCAATTCGCGGAGACCCAGTACTTC | CASSQFAETQYF
TRBJ1-5 | . | . | TRBV28 | TGTGCCAGCGAGGACATTGATGGCAATCAGCCCCAGCATTTT | CASEDIDGNQPQHF
TRBJ2-3 | . | . | TRBV10-1 | TGCGCCAGCAGTGAGCAGGGTGTGGGCACAGATACGCAGTATTTT | CASSEQGVGTDTQYF
TRBJ2-3 | . | . | TRBV28 | TGTGCCAGCAGTTTAGGGGGGTTTGGAGTTTCAGATACGCAGTATTTT | CASSLGGFGVSDTQYF
TRBJ1-1 | . | . | TRBV7-9 | TGTGCCAGCAGCTCACAGGGTTTCGGGGGGACTGAAGCTTTCTTT | CASSSQGFGGTEAFF
TRBJ2-7 | . | . | TRBV5-1 | TGCGCCAGCAGCCCCGGTTACGAGCAGTACTTC | CASSPGYEQYF
TRBJ2-2 | TRBD2 | . | TRBV10-3 | TGTGCCATCAGCGGGAGGGACACCGGGGAGCTGTTTTTT | CAISGRDTGELFF
TRBJ2-1 | TRBD2 | . | TRBV7-9 | TGTGCCAGCAGTAGACCGGGACTAGCGGGAGCCAATGAGCAGTTCTTC | CASSRPGLAGANEQFF
TRBJ1-3 | TRBD1 | once | TRBV19 | TGTGCCAGCGGGGACAGGGGGCGCTTAGGCTCTGGAAACACCATATATTTT | CASGDRGRLGSGNTIYF
TRBJ1-1 | . | once | TRBV5-1 | TGCGCCAGCAGCTTGGATCCGGGATCGAACACTGAAGCTTTCTTT | CASSLDPGSNTEAFF
TRBJ2-2 | TRBD2 | . | TRBV6-5 | TGTGCCAGCAGTTTAGCGGGCCTTGATCCCGGGGAGCTGTTTTTT | CASSLAGLDPGELFF
TRBJ1-5 | TRBD1 | . | TRBV19 | TGTGCCAGTCGAAGCATAGGCCAAGGGGGCCATAGCAATCAGCCCCAGCATTTT | CASRSIGQGGHSNQPQHF
TRBJ2-7 | TRBD2 | . | TRBV30 | TGTGCCTGGTGTGGGAGACTAGCGGGAGGTGTTCAGTACTTC | CAWCGRLAGGVQYF